One and the same sample provided the 26 T cell receptor beta chains below, sequenced in a study of cytomegalovirus exposure and HLA in healthy donors. Assay: immunoSEQ multiplex PCR; the TCRdb copy retains only in-frame clones and omits some. The sample holds some 150,000 clones; around 87% are singletons and the top ten take more than 1.2%. The sequenced sample consisted of PBMCs. These receptors originate from a woman between 25 and 40 years old in good health and CMV-seronegative.

The chain combines TRBV4-2 with TRBJ1-1, with a possible D match to TRBD1 (5 bases). The V end lost 3 bases, the J end lost 5 bases, and 10 bases lay between the germline ends. Germline-derived CDR1 and CDR2 are LGHNA and YNFKEQ. The length of the CDR3 is 13 residues. CDR3 sequence: CASSQGEGTEAFF. Written as DNA, the CDR3 is TGTGCCAGCAGCCAGGGGGAGGGGACTGAAGCTTTCTTT.

The chain couples TRBV5-5 to TRBJ1-1; D is unclear. The germline V gene has CDR1 SGHKS and CDR2 YYEKEE (reference sequence). V was clipped by 4 bases and J by 7 bases, with 8 bases between them. The CDR3 length is 11 residues. The CDR3 nucleotides are TGTGCCAGCAGCCTTCAGGTTGAAGCTTTCTTT. Translation: CASSLQVEAFF.

The CDR3 loop reads CATFSGGEQYF. The CDR3 DNA reads as TGTGCCACCTTTTCGGGAGGCGAGCAGTACTTC. The rearrangement links TRBV27 to TRBJ2-7; 7 bases are a match to TRBD2. Trimming removed 10 bases from V and 6 bases from J; junction bases left unmatched: 6. This CDR3 is 11 amino acids long. Germline loops: CDR1 MNHEY, CDR2 SMNVEV (reference sequence).

V gene TRBV6-1 combines with J gene TRBJ1-2, with 7 nucleotides matching TRBD1. This CDR3 has 14 residues. CDR1 is MNHNS, CDR2 SASEGT, per germline. J was trimmed by 4 bases and V by 7 bases; bases with no gene match: 9. CDR3 sequence: CASMLGGAGYGYTF. The CDR3 bases are TGTGCCAGCATGCTAGGGGGCGCCGGCTATGGCTACACCTTC.

The chain uses TRBV6-5 and TRBJ1-5, with TRBD1 matching 8 bases. The ends lost 6 bases at V and 4 bases at J; junction bases unmatched: 8. This CDR3 is 15 amino acids long. Germline CDR1 reads MNHEY; CDR2 reads SVGAGI. The CDR3 region is CASSKATGVNQPQHF. In nucleotides, the CDR3 is TGTGCCAGCAGCAAAGCGACAGGGGTTAATCAGCCCCAGCATTTT.

The chain uses TRBV18 and TRBJ1-1, with unresolved D. The germline V and J ends were trimmed by 2 bases and 0 bases, with 7 bases remaining between them. This CDR3 has 14 residues. Germline V gene lookup returns CDR1 KGHSH and CDR2 LQKENI. The CDR3 DNA reads TGTGCCAGCTCACCAACCAACTTGAACACTGAAGCTTTCTTT. Protein product: CASSPTNLNTEAFF.

This clone showed up just a few times. The chain has TRBV5-5 and TRBJ1-6, with 7 positions matching TRBD1. Trimming took 0 bases from V and 9 from J; bases not matched to a gene: 6. Looked up from germline, CDR1 is SGHKS and CDR2 is YYEKEE (reference sequence). CDR3 length: 15 amino acids. The CDR3 loop reads CASSLDGTVGSPLHF. CDR3 coding DNA: TGTGCCAGCAGCTTGGATGGGACAGTGGGTTCACCCCTCCACTTT.

This chain joins TRBV7-2 and TRBJ1-1; D uncertain. This CDR3 is 12 amino acids long. CDR1 is SGHTA, CDR2 FQGNSA, per germline. Trimming stripped 0 bases from V and 7 bases from J, with 6 bases between. CDR3 region: CASSLAGFEAFF. For the CDR3, the DNA is TGTGCCAGCAGCTTAGCCGGGTTTGAAGCTTTCTTT.

This chain links TRBV2 with TRBJ2-5; unclear D gene. The germline gives CDR1 SNHLY, CDR2 FYNNEI. Trimming stripped 3 bases from V and 5 bases from J, with 13 bases between. The CDR3 is 14 amino acids. As DNA, the CDR3 is TGTGCCAGCAGTGAGAACGGTCGTTCGGAGACCCAGTACTTC. It specifies CASSENGRSETQYF.

The rearrangement links TRBV7-6 to TRBJ2-2; the match to TRBD1 covers 7 bases. This CDR3 has 18 residues. CDR1 is SGHVS and CDR2 is FNYEAQ in the germline V gene. J lost 2 bases, V lost 5 bases, and 14 bases had no gene match. The CDR3 protein is CASSRASGRDRNTGELFF. CDR3 coding DNA: TGTGCCAGCAGCCGAGCCTCGGGTAGGGACAGAAACACCGGGGAGCTGTTTTTT.

The chain joins TRBV2 to TRBJ1-6, with 10 bases aligning to TRBD1. The CDR3 runs to 14 residues. V was pared by 7 bases and J by 6 bases, with 3 bases of the junction left unmatched. The V gene's germline CDR1 is SNHLY and CDR2 FYNNEI. CDR3 bases: TGTGCCAGCACCTGGGACAGGGGTAATTCACCCCTCCACTTT. Translation: CASTWDRGNSPLHF.

This chain links TRBV30 with TRBJ1-1; 12 bases match TRBD1. V lost 8 bases and J lost 3; bases outside the gene matches: 13. The CDR3 has 16 amino acids. Looked up from germline, CDR1 is GTSNPN and CDR2 is SVGIG (reference sequence). In DNA, the CDR3 is TGTGCCCTGCAAAAGGGGGGACAGGGGGCTGACACTGAAGCTTTCTTT. Encoded protein: CALQKGGQGADTEAFF.

This clone was counted many times. This rearrangement joins TRBV9 to TRBJ2-4, with 13 bases matching TRBD2. Losses at the gene ends were 1 base for V and 8 bases for J; bases not matched to a gene: 3. Germline loops: CDR1 SGDLS, CDR2 YYNGEE. CDR3 length: 15 residues. The CDR3 DNA follows: TGTGCCAGCAGCGTAACTAGCGGGGGGGGGTACATTCAGTACTTC. This codes for CASSVTSGGGYIQYF.

In its sample, this clone was seen once. V gene TRBV4-3 combines with J gene TRBJ2-3, with a weak D call TRBD1 (5 bases). Germline V gives CDR1 LGHNA, CDR2 YSLEER. Trimming shortened V by 6 bases and J by 2 bases, and 9 bases separated the two germline ends. CDR3 length: 13 amino acids. This chain's CDR3 is CASRQANTDTQYF. In nucleotides, the CDR3 is TGCGCCAGCAGACAGGCCAACACAGATACGCAGTATTTT.

The V gene is TRBV5-5, the J gene TRBJ2-7, with a tentative D call TRBD1 (6 bases). The CDR3 spans 15 residues. Germline V gene data show CDR1 as SGHKS and CDR2 as YYEKEE (reference sequence). V was shortened by 4 bases and J by 2 bases, with 16 bases between the two germline ends. CDR3 protein: CASSVDSYRTYEQYF. The CDR3 DNA reads as TGTGCCAGCAGCGTGGACAGCTATAGGACCTACGAGCAGTACTTC.

This clone was seen once. The V gene is TRBV7-2, the J gene TRBJ2-3, with TRBD2 matching over 10 bases. V lost 5 bases and J lost 4; bases outside the gene matches: 9. Germline loops: CDR1 SGHTA, CDR2 FQGNSA. The length of the CDR3 is 16 residues. CDR3 sequence reads: CASSTPLAGDPDTQYF. The CDR3 nucleotides read TGTGCCAGCAGCACACCCCTAGCGGGGGACCCAGATACGCAGTATTTT.

This CDR3 is CASSPTTGGGANVLTF. CDR3 bases: TGTGCCAGCAGCCCAACGACAGGGGGTGGGGCCAACGTCCTGACTTTC. This chain joins TRBV7-2 and TRBJ2-6; TRBD1 matches 9 bases. After removal of 5 bases from V and 3 bases from J, the junction contained 5 bases not matched to a gene. CDR1 and CDR2 from the germline V gene are SGHTA and FQGNSA. The CDR3 is 16 residues long.

In DNA form, the CDR3 reads TGTGCCACCAGCAGAGAGCCTAGCGGCCAAGAGACCCAGTACTTC. It codes for CATSREPSGQETQYF. The V and J genes are TRBV15 and TRBJ2-5; TRBD2 aligns across 7 bases. This CDR3 has 15 residues. The V gene's germline CDR1 is LNHNV and CDR2 YYDKDF (reference sequence). V shed 0 bases and J 1 base; nucleotides not matched to a gene: 2.

The CDR3 spells CAISEPLSAIVSYNEQFF. CDR3 in DNA: TGTGCCATCAGTGAGCCCCTATCCGCTATCGTGTCCTACAATGAGCAGTTCTTC. The chain carries TRBV10-3 and TRBJ2-1; D is unresolved. This CDR3 comprises 18 residues. Germline-derived CDR1 and CDR2 are ENHRY and SYGVKD. With 2 bases removed from V and 1 base from J, the gap between germline ends came to 18 bases.

The chain employs TRBV2 and TRBJ1-1; no clear D. Germline CDR1 SNHLY, CDR2 FYNNEI. V lost 5 bases and J 1 base, leaving 11 bases between the germline ends. The CDR3 is 14 residues long. CDR3 DNA: TGTGCCAGCAGTTTGACACTCCGGAACACTGAAGCTTTCTTT. Its protein product is CASSLTLRNTEAFF.

The gene calls are TRBV29-1 and TRBJ2-7, with a weak D call TRBD2 (7 bases). V was cut by 4 bases and J by 0 bases, with 13 bases left in between. The CDR3 is made up of 14 amino acids. CDR1 and CDR2 (germline): SQVTM, ANQGSEA. The DNA of the CDR3 is TGCAGCGTTGGAAGGGGGGGAATCTCCTACGAGCAGTACTTC. As protein: CSVGRGGISYEQYF.

The chain is built from TRBV30 and TRBJ1-2; tentative D call: TRBD1 (5 bases). Germline CDR1 GTSNPN, CDR2 SVGIG (reference sequence). Deletions cut 0 bases from V and 4 bases from J, with 12 bases between. CDR3 length: 14 residues. The CDR3 DNA sequence: TGTGCCTGGAGTGTACGGTCAGGGTCCTATGGCTACACCTTC. Its translation is CAWSVRSGSYGYTF.

The rearrangement uses TRBV7-7 and TRBJ2-1; 11 bases map to TRBD2. The CDR3 extends over 15 amino acids. Germline loops: CDR1 SSHAT, CDR2 FNYEAQ (reference sequence). Unmatched junction bases numbered 9, after V lost 5 bases and J lost 9 bases. The CDR3 DNA reads TGTGCCAGCAGCCCGACTAGCGGGGTTTTCAGTGAGCAGTTCTTC. Amino acid sequence: CASSPTSGVFSEQFF.

This clone was counted between two and nine times. The V and J genes are TRBV5-1 and TRBJ2-7; possible D gene TRBD1, 6 bases. CDR1 and CDR2 (germline): SGHRS, YFSETQ. The CDR3 totals 12 residues. V lost 5 bases to trimming and J lost 5 bases, with 11 bases between them. CDR3 protein: CASRQGVDEQYF. CDR3 bases: TGCGCCAGCAGACAGGGCGTCGACGAGCAGTACTTC.

V is TRBV9 and J is TRBJ2-2; D is unclear. Trimming took off 3 bases at V and 1 base at J, with 10 bases between the two ends. The CDR3 consists of 15 residues. Germline V CDR1 and CDR2: SGDLS, YYNGEE. This chain's CDR3 is CASSGRHENTGELFF. The CDR3 DNA sequence: TGTGCCAGCAGCGGCCGACATGAGAACACCGGGGAGCTGTTTTTT.

The gene calls are TRBV7-7 and TRBJ2-5; D not resolved. The CDR3 is 14 residues long. Trimming removed 2 bases at V and 4 bases at J, with 11 bases between. CDR1 is SSHAT, CDR2 FNYEAQ, per germline (reference sequence). CDR3: CASSLILGGETQYF. For the CDR3, the DNA is TGTGCCAGCAGCTTAATCCTAGGCGGAGAGACCCAGTACTTC.